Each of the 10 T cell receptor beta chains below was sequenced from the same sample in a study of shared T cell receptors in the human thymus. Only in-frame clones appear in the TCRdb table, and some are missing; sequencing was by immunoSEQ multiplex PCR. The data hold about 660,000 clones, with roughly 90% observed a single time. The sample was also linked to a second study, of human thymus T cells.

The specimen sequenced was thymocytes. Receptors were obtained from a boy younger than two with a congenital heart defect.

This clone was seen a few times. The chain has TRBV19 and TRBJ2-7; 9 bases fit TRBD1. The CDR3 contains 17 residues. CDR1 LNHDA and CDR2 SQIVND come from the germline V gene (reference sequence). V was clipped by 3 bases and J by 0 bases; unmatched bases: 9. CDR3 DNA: TGTGCCAGTAGTATTAGCACAGGGGGCTATAGCTCCTACGAGCAGTACTTC. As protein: CASSISTGGYSSYEQYF.

The CDR3: CASSACLRSGETQYF. Written as DNA, the CDR3 is TGCGCCAGCAGCGCCTGCCTCCGATCGGGAGAGACCCAGTACTTC. The chain is built from TRBV5-1 and TRBJ2-5; D is ambiguous. CDR1 is SGHRS, CDR2 YFSETQ, per germline. V was clipped by 4 bases and J by 4 bases, with 17 bases between them. The CDR3 has 15 residues.

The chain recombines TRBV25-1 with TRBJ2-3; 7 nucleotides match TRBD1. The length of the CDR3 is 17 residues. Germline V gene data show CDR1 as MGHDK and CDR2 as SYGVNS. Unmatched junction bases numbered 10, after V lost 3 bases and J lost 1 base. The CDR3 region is CASSDPLDRAGTDTQYF. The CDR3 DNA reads TGTGCCAGCAGTGACCCCCTCGACAGGGCGGGCACAGATACGCAGTATTTT. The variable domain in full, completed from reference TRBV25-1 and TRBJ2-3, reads EADIYQTPRYLVIGTGKKITLECSQTMGHDKMYWYQQDPGMELHLIHYSYGVNSTEKGDLSSESTVSRIRTEHFPLTLESARPSHTSQYLCASSDPLDRAGTDTQYFGPGTRLTVL.

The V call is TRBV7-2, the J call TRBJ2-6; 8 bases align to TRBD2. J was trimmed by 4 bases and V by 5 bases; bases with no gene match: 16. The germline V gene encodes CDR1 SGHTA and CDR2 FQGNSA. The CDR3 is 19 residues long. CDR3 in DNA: TGTGCCAGCAGCACCCGAGGCGGGAGGCTTCTGGAAGGGGCCAACGTCCTGACTTTC. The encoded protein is CASSTRGGRLLEGANVLTF.

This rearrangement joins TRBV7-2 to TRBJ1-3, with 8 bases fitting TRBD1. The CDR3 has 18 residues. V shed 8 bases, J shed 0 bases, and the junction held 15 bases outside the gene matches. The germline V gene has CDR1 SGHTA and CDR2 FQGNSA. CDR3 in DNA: TGTGCCAGCTCCCCGGGACAGGATTCTCTATTCTCTGGAAACACCATATATTTT. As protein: CASSPGQDSLFSGNTIYF.

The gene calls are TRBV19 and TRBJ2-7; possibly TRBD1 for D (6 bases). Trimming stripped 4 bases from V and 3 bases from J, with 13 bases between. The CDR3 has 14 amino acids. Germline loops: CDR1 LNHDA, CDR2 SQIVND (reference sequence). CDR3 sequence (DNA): TGTGCCAGTAGTACCGGGACAAAAGACTACGAGCAGTACTTC. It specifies CASSTGTKDYEQYF.

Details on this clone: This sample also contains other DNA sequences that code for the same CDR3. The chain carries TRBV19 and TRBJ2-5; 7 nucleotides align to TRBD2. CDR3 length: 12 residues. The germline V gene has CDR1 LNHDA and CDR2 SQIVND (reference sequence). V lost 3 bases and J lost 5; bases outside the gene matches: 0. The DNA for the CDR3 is TGTGCCAGTAGTATGGGAGGGGAGACCCAGTACTTC. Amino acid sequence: CASSMGGETQYF.

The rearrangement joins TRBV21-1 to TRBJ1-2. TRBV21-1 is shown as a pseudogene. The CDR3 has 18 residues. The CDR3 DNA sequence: TGTGCCAGCAGCAAAATGGTCCCGACAGATAAGTGTGCGGGAGGCTACACCTTC. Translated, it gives CASSKMVPTDKCAGGYTF.

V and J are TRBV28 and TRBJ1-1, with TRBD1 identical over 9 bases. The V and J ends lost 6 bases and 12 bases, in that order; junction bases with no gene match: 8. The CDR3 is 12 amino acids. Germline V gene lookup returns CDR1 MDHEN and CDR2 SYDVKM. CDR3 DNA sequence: TGTGCCAGCAGCTGGGGACAGGGTCTATCTTTCTTT. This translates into CASSWGQGLSFF.

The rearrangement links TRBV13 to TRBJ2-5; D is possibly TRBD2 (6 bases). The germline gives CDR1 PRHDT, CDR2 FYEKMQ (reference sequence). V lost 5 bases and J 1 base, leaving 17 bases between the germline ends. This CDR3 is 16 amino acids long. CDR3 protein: CASSPLGGSLQETQYF. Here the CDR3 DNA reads TGTGCCAGCAGCCCCCTTGGAGGGAGCCTCCAAGAGACCCAGTACTTC.